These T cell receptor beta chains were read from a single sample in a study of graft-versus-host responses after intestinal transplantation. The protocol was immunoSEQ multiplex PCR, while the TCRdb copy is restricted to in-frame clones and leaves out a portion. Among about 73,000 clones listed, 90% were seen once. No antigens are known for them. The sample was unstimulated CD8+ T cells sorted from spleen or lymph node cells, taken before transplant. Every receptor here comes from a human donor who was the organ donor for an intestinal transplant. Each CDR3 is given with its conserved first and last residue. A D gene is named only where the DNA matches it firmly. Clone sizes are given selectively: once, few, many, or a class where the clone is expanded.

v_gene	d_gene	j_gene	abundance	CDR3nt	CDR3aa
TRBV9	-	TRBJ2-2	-	TGTGCCAGCAGTTCAGGGGGGACCGGGGAGCTGTTTTTT	CASSSGGTGELFF
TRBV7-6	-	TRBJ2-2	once	TGTGCCAGCAGCTGGGACTCCGCCACCGGGGAGCTGTTTTTT	CASSWDSATGELFF
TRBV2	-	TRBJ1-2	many	TGTGCCAGCAGATCCGGGAAGAGTACTAACTATGGCTACACCTTC	CASRSGKSTNYGYTF
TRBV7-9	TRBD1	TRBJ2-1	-	TGTGCCAGCAGACATAATACGGGACAGGACAATGAGCAGTTCTTC	CASRHNTGQDNEQFF
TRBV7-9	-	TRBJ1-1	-	TGTGCCAGCAGTTTGACTCCGAACACTGAAGCTTTCTTT	CASSLTPNTEAFF
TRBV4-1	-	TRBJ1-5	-	TGCGCCAGCAGCCAAGCGGGGGATCAGCCCCAGCATTTT	CASSQAGDQPQHF
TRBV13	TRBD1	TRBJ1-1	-	TGTGCCAGCAGCTTCGACAGGGACACTGAAGCTTTCTTT	CASSFDRDTEAFF
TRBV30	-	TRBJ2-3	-	TGTGCCAGCCAAAGGACAGAGAGCACAGATACGCAGTATTTT	CASQRTESTDTQYF
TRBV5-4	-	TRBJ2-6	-	TGTGCCAGCGGAATTACCGGGACTGGGGCCAACGTCCTGACTTTC	CASGITGTGANVLTF
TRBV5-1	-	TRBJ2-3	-	TGCGCCAGCAGCTCCCCCGTGGGGCTCGGCACAGATACGCAGTATTTT	CASSSPVGLGTDTQYF
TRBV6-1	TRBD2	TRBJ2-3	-	TGTGCCAGCAGTCGGGGGGGATCCACAGATACGCAGTATTTT	CASSRGGSTDTQYF
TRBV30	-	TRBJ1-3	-	TGTGCCTGCTCCGCCGGGACATCTGGAAACACCATATATTTT	CACSAGTSGNTIYF
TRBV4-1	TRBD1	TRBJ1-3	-	TGCGCCAGCAGCCAAACGACAGGGGGCTCTGGAAACACCATATATTTT	CASSQTTGGSGNTIYF
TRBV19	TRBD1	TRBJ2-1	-	TGTGCCAGTAGTATATTTGCTGGGACAGACAATGAGCAGTTCTTC	CASSIFAGTDNEQFF
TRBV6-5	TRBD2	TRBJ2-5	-	TGTGCCAGCAGTGTAGCGGGGGGTTGGGAGACCCAGTACTTC	CASSVAGGWETQYF
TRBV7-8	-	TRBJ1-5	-	TGTGCCAGCAGTGACCCTGGCAGGCCAGGTCAGCCCCAGCATTTT	CASSDPGRPGQPQHF
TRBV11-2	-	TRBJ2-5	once	TGTGCCAGCAGCTCCCCGACAGGAACAGGAGAGACCCAGTACTTC	CASSSPTGTGETQYF
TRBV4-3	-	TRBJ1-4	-	TGCGCCAGCAGCCAAGAACCGGCGCGAAGAGGTGAAAAACTGTTTTTT	CASSQEPARRGEKLFF
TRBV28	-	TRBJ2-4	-	TGTGCCAGCAGTTTTTGGGGAGAAACCAAAAACATTCAGTACTTC	CASSFWGETKNIQYF
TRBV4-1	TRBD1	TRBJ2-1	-	TGCGCCAGCAGCCATGATCACCACCTACAGGGGGCCTACAATGAGCAGTTCTTC	CASSHDHHLQGAYNEQFF
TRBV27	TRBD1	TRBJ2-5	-	TGTGCCAGCAGGACTGACAGGGGTGGAGAGACCCAGTACTTC	CASRTDRGGETQYF
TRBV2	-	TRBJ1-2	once	TGTGCCAGCAGTGAAGACACCTCTAACTATGGCTACACCTTC	CASSEDTSNYGYTF